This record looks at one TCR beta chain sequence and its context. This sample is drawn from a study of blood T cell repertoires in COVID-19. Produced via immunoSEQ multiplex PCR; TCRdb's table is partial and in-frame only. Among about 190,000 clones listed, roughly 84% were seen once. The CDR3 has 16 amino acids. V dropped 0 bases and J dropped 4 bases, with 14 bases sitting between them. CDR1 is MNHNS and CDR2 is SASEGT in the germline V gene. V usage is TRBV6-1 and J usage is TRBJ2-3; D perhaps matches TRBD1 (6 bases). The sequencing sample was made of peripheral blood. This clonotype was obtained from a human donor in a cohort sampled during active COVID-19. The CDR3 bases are TGTGCCAGCAGTGAAGCTGGGGGCGCATTTCCAGATACGCAGTATTTT. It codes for CASSEAGGAFPDTQYF.